Listed below are T cell receptor beta chains from one sample, sequenced in a study of blood T cell repertoires in COVID-19. TCRdb's table, derived via immunoSEQ multiplex PCR, lists solely in-frame clones and lacks some. The table includes about 81,000 clones, around 90% detected once. Material for sequencing was peripheral blood. Source of these receptors: a woman of 80 years or more with acute or convalescent COVID-19. The CDR3 runs from the conserved cysteine through the conserved F or W. D genes are given only for firm matches. The size field is filled for only some rows; it gives once, few, many or a size class.

j_call,clone_size,v_call,d_call,cdr3_aa,cdr3_nt
TRBJ1-4,-,TRBV5-5,TRBD1,CASSLVGQGAPNEKLFF,TGTGCCAGCAGCTTGGTGGGACAGGGAGCCCCCAATGAAAAACTGTTTTTT
TRBJ1-1,once,TRBV5-5,-,CASSSGMNTEAFF,TGTGCCAGCAGCTCCGGTATGAACACTGAAGCTTTCTTT
TRBJ1-4,-,TRBV4-2,TRBD1,CASRREDRAPTNEKLFF,TGTGCCAGCAGACGAGAGGACAGGGCACCAACTAATGAAAAACTGTTTTTT
TRBJ2-7,-,TRBV19,-,CASSIAAGESYEQYF,TGTGCCAGTAGTATAGCCGCCGGGGAGTCCTACGAGCAGTACTTC
TRBJ2-7,-,TRBV10-2,TRBD2,CASSLTSGRGEQYF,TGCGCCAGCAGTTTGACTAGCGGGCGTGGGGAGCAGTACTTC
TRBJ2-7,-,TRBV9,TRBD2,CASSVEAGGPTYEQYF,TGTGCCAGCAGCGTAGAAGCGGGGGGGCCAACGTACGAGCAGTACTTC
TRBJ2-7,-,TRBV27,-,CASSQSRDTRNEQYF,TGTGCCAGCAGTCAAAGCCGGGACACCCGAAACGAGCAGTACTTC
TRBJ2-7,-,TRBV9,-,CASSVGPSSYSYEQYF,TGTGCCAGCAGCGTAGGTCCTAGCAGTTACTCCTACGAGCAGTACTTC
TRBJ1-5,-,TRBV5-1,TRBD1,CASSPGQGVSNQPQHF,TGCGCCAGCAGCCCGGGACAGGGGGTAAGCAATCAGCCCCAGCATTTT
TRBJ1-5,-,TRBV18,TRBD1,CASSPGQGGQPQHF,TGTGCCAGCTCACCGGGACAGGGTGGCCAGCCCCAGCATTTT
TRBJ1-4,-,TRBV6-2/TRBV6-3,-,CASSYAARGGAGLFF,TGTGCCAGCAGTTACGCCGCGCGGGGGGGGGCCGGACTGTTTTTT
TRBJ1-2,-,TRBV7-6,-,CASSPRGREPANYGYTF,TGTGCCAGCAGCCCCCGAGGGAGGGAACCTGCTAACTATGGCTACACCTTC
TRBJ2-7,once,TRBV3-1/TRBV3-2,TRBD2,CASSYSGGAYEQYF,TGTGCCAGCAGTTATAGCGGGGGGGCCTACGAGCAGTACTTC
TRBJ1-6,-,TRBV2,-,CASSEREGVNSPLHF,TGTGCCAGCAGTGAAAGGGAGGGGGTGAATTCACCCCTCCACTTT
TRBJ1-2,once,TRBV7-2,TRBD1,CASSPGQGNYGYTF,TGTGCCAGCAGCCCAGGACAGGGGAACTATGGCTACACCTTC
TRBJ2-7,-,TRBV7-9,-,CASSLAGSYEQYF,TGTGCCAGCAGCTTAGCCGGGTCCTACGAGCAGTACTTC
TRBJ2-2,once,TRBV5-1,TRBD1,CASSLATGGTGELFF,TGCGCCAGCAGCTTGGCTACAGGGGGCACCGGGGAGCTGTTTTTT
TRBJ2-3,once,TRBV19,TRBD2,CASIGGGVRNTQYF,TGTGCCAGTATTGGCGGGGGGGTTCGAAATACGCAGTATTTT
TRBJ1-5,-,TRBV3-1/TRBV3-2,-,CASSQDWVSSTRNQPQHF,TGTGCCAGCAGCCAAGATTGGGTGTCCAGCACGAGGAATCAGCCCCAGCATTTT
TRBJ2-3,-,TRBV4-3,-,CASSQASEGGPTDTQYF,TGCGCCAGCAGCCAAGCCTCTGAGGGGGGGCCCACAGATACGCAGTATTTT
TRBJ1-2,-,TRBV21-1,-,CASSLAGGADNYGYTF,TGTGCCAGCAGCCTTGCGGGCGGGGCCGATAACTATGGCTACACCTTC
TRBJ1-5,-,TRBV5-8,-,CASRPGTTNQPQHF,TGTGCCAGCAGACCCGGGACAACAAATCAGCCCCAGCATTTT
TRBJ2-3,-,TRBV11-3,-,CASSPHGQSSTDTQYF,TGTGCCAGCAGCCCTCATGGGCAATCTAGCACAGATACGCAGTATTTT
TRBJ1-4,-,TRBV12-3/TRBV12-4,-,CASSKGGREKLFF,TGTGCCAGCAGTAAAGGCGGAAGGGAAAAACTGTTTTTT
TRBJ1-4,-,TRBV6-5,TRBD1,CASTRDRANEKLFF,TGTGCCAGCACCCGGGACAGGGCTAATGAAAAACTGTTTTTT
TRBJ1-2,-,TRBV19,TRBD1,CASNSGTGTGYTF,TGTGCCAGTAATTCCGGGACAGGGACCGGCTACACCTTC
TRBJ2-7,-,TRBV7-7,-,CASSLERGGEQYF,TGTGCTAGCAGCTTAGAAAGGGGGGGCGAGCAGTACTTC
TRBJ1-2,-,TRBV3-1/TRBV3-2,-,CASSPLGAGGNYGYTF,TGTGCCAGCAGCCCCTTGGGTGCAGGCGGGAACTATGGCTACACCTTC
TRBJ2-7,-,TRBV10-3,TRBD1,CAISGSQGAYEQYF,TGTGCCATCAGTGGTTCTCAGGGGGCATACGAGCAGTACTTC
TRBJ2-7,-,TRBV12-3/TRBV12-4,-,CASSLQGSYEQYF,TGTGCCAGCAGTTTGCAGGGGAGCTACGAGCAGTACTTC
TRBJ2-7,-,TRBV7-8,-,CASGKLDTTYEQYF,TGTGCCAGCGGTAAACTCGACACAACCTACGAGCAGTACTTC
TRBJ2-7,once,TRBV11-1,-,CASSPMEGAYEQYF,TGTGCCAGCAGCCCCATGGAGGGAGCCTACGAGCAGTACTTC
TRBJ2-3,-,TRBV19,-,CASSEGPPDTQYF,TGTGCCAGTAGTGAGGGCCCCCCAGATACGCAGTATTTT
TRBJ2-7,-,TRBV9,-,CASSAANEQYF,TGTGCCAGCAGCGCAGCGAACGAGCAGTACTTC
TRBJ2-2,-,TRBV14,TRBD2,CASSPRPLAGGMAGELFF,TGTGCCAGCAGCCCCAGACCCCTAGCGGGGGGAATGGCCGGGGAGCTGTTTTTT